This TCR beta chain derives from a study of cytomegalovirus exposure and HLA in healthy donors. The study, taken as a whole, reports: An analysis done earlier found most TCR beta V segments productive about 87% or about 30% of the time.

Germline V CDR1 and CDR2: MRHNA, SNTAGT. The CDR3 loop spans 14 amino acids. Trimming pared 0 bases from V and 10 bases from J, leaving 12 bases between. PCR was performed using 60 Vbeta and 13 Jbeta primers. Study processing details: In a later analysis, of around 80 million unique beta chains, roughly 10 million appeared in at least two donors. Generated by immunoSEQ multiplex PCR, the TCRdb table keeps only in-frame clones and is missing some. The V and J calls and the clone size are those of that table, but D and trimming were determined from the DNA. The repertoire holds 45,000 to 65,000 clones, approximately 73% seen once, with under 3% in the top ten. While unrecorded immune exposures were likely, the donors were nominally healthy when sampled. Regarding this clone: What it recognizes is unknown.

The chain is built from TRBV6-4 and TRBJ1-4; unclear D gene. This TCR was sampled from a man aged 18-30 years in good health and CMV-seronegative. Sequenced: PBMCs. The CDR3 reads CASSDSRVGGKLFF. As DNA, the CDR3 is TGTGCCAGCAGTGACTCGAGGGTAGGAGGAAAACTGTTTTTT.